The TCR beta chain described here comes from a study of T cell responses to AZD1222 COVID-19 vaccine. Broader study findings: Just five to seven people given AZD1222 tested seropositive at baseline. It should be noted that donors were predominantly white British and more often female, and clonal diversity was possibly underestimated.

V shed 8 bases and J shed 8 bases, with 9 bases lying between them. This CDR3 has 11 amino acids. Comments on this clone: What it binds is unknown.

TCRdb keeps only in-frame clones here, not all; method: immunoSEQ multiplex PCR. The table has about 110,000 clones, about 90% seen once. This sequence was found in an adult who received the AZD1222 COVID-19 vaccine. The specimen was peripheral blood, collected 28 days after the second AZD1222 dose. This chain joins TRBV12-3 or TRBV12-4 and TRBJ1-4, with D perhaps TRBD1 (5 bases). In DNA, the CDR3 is TGTGCCAGCGGTTGGGGGGAAAAACTGTTTTTT. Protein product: CASGWGEKLFF.